Listed below are T cell receptor beta chains from one sample, sequenced in a study of blood T cell repertoires in COVID-19. Clones were sequenced by immunoSEQ multiplex PCR, and TCRdb holds only the in-frame ones, with some missing. This table has some 45,000 clones, 83% appearing once. What was sequenced was peripheral blood. Source of these receptors: an older man in a cohort sampled during active COVID-19. Each CDR3 is given with its conserved first and last residue. Fields, in order: D gene, clone size, J gene, V gene, CDR3 DNA, CDR3 protein. The D gene is left open where the match is weak. The size field is filled for only some rows; it gives once, few, many or a size class.

>TRBD1|once|TRBJ2-2|TRBV7-9
TGTGCCAGCAGCCGACAGGGGAACACCGGGGAGCTGTTTTTT
CASSRQGNTGELFF
>TRBD1|NA|TRBJ2-7|TRBV27
TGTGCCAGCAGTTTTTTGGGACAGGGCTTTTACGAGCAGTACTTC
CASSFLGQGFYEQYF
>TRBD1|NA|TRBJ1-1|TRBV10-3
TGTGCCATCAGCAGGGGGGAGAACACTGAAGCTTTCTTT
CAISRGENTEAFF
>NA|once|TRBJ1-4|TRBV5-6
TGTGCCAGCAGCACCGTCCAGGGGATCGGGACTAATGAAAAACTGTTTTTT
CASSTVQGIGTNEKLFF
>NA|NA|TRBJ1-1|TRBV5-1
TGCGCCAGCAGCTTCAATCGGGTCACTGAAGCTTTCTTT
CASSFNRVTEAFF
>TRBD1|NA|TRBJ1-1|TRBV10-2
TGCGCCAGCAGTGCGCGCACAGGGGTTTCCGAAGCTTTCTTT
CASSARTGVSEAFF
>NA|NA|TRBJ2-7|TRBV4-1
TGCGCCAGCAGCCAAGAATTCGGCTTGGCGTCGGAGTTC
CASSQEFGLASEF
>NA|once|TRBJ1-2|TRBV14
TGTGCCAGCAGCCAAGATGGGGGGGGTCAGCGTCTCTTGGGCTACACCTTC
CASSQDGGGQRLLGYTF
>TRBD1|NA|TRBJ2-6|TRBV6-6
TGTGCCAGCAAGCCAGGGGGCGCGTCTGGGGCCAACGTCCTGACTTTC
CASKPGGASGANVLTF
>TRBD1|NA|TRBJ2-5|TRBV10-3
TGTGCCATCAGTGACTCGGGACAGCAAGAGACCCAGTACTTC
CAISDSGQQETQYF
>NA|NA|TRBJ1-1|TRBV5-1
TGCGCCAGCAGCACTGGCCTGGGGGCGGGCCTTACTGAAGCTTTCTTT
CASSTGLGAGLTEAFF
>NA|NA|TRBJ1-2|TRBV3-1/TRBV3-2
TGTGCCAGCAGCCAACTAATGGGGGGATCTGGCTACACCTTC
CASSQLMGGSGYTF
>TRBD2|NA|TRBJ2-7|TRBV7-8
TGTGCCAGCAGCCGAGGACTAGCGGGAGAGGGCGAGCAGTACTTC
CASSRGLAGEGEQYF
>TRBD1|NA|TRBJ1-5|TRBV11-2
TGTGCCAGCAGCCTACAGGGGGTTCAGCCCCAGCATTTT
CASSLQGVQPQHF
>NA|NA|TRBJ2-7|TRBV30
TGTGCCTGGAGTGTATCCCGCTACGAGCAGTACTTC
CAWSVSRYEQYF
>NA|NA|TRBJ1-4|TRBV5-1
TGCGCCAGCAGCTTGGATTGGCGGCGTAATGAAAAACTGTTTTTT
CASSLDWRRNEKLFF
>TRBD2|few|TRBJ2-5|TRBV27
TGTGCCAGCAGACCAGGTGCGGGAGGGCAAGAGACCCAGTACTTC
CASRPGAGGQETQYF
>TRBD2|NA|TRBJ2-1|TRBV7-3
TGTGCCAGCAGCTTAGGACTAGCGGGGAACAATGAGCAGTTCTTC
CASSLGLAGNNEQFF
>NA|NA|TRBJ1-2|TRBV3-1/TRBV3-2
TGTGCCAGCAGCCAAAGAACGAGGGGAGGTAACTATGGCTACACCTTC
CASSQRTRGGNYGYTF
>NA|few|TRBJ2-1|TRBV29-1
TGCAGCGTTGATGCCCAACAGAGCTCCTACAATGAGCAGTTCTTC
CSVDAQQSSYNEQFF
>NA|NA|TRBJ2-3|TRBV21-1
TGTGCCAGCAGCAAAGCTGACGGACAGGCCGACACAGATACGCAGTATTTT
CASSKADGQADTDTQYF
>TRBD2|NA|TRBJ2-7|TRBV10-3
TGTGCCATCATGAGCGGGGACGCCTACGAGCAGTACTTC
CAIMSGDAYEQYF
>TRBD1|NA|TRBJ2-3|TRBV12-3/TRBV12-4
TGTGCCAGCAGCGGACAGGGTCCAGATACGCAGTATTTT
CASSGQGPDTQYF
>NA|NA|TRBJ1-2|TRBV2
TGTGCCAGCAGTGAGAGGGGGGGACTTAACTATGGCTACACCTTC
CASSERGGLNYGYTF
>TRBD2|NA|TRBJ2-2|TRBV3-1/TRBV3-2
TGTGCCAGCAGCCCCTCCCCCCTAGCGGGAGGTTCCACCGGGGAGCTGTTTTTT
CASSPSPLAGGSTGELFF
>TRBD1|NA|TRBJ2-2|TRBV5-1
TGCGCCAGCAGCATACAGCCTCAGGGGGTAATAACCGGGGAGCTGTTTTTT
CASSIQPQGVITGELFF
>NA|NA|TRBJ2-1|TRBV5-6
TGTGCCAGCAGGAGGCGGGGGCTCCACTACAATGAGCAGTTCTTC
CASRRRGLHYNEQFF
>NA|NA|TRBJ2-7|TRBV7-9
TGTGCCAGCAGCCCCACAAGGAGGAATCTGAACGAGCAGTACTTC
CASSPTRRNLNEQYF
>NA|NA|TRBJ2-5|TRBV6-4
TGTGCCAGCAGTGCCACTCGGGGGTTCCAAGAGACCCAGTACTTC
CASSATRGFQETQYF
>NA|NA|TRBJ2-1|TRBV2
TGTGCCAGCAGCGGGGGCTCCTACAATGAGCAGTTCTTC
CASSGGSYNEQFF
>TRBD1|NA|TRBJ1-3|TRBV28
TGTGCCACCTGGACAGGGAAGTTCGGTGGAAACACCATATATTTT
CATWTGKFGGNTIYF
>NA|NA|TRBJ1-2|TRBV9
TGTGCCAGCAGCCACCCGGACACGTTTAACTATGGCTACACCTTC
CASSHPDTFNYGYTF
>NA|NA|TRBJ1-1|TRBV5-1
TGCGCCAGCAACTTGGACGGTTCGAACACTGAAGCTTTCTTT
CASNLDGSNTEAFF
>NA|NA|TRBJ1-5|TRBV4-2
TGTGCCAGCAGCCAAGAGGCAGGCCATCAGCCCCAGCATTTT
CASSQEAGHQPQHF
>TRBD1|NA|TRBJ2-7|TRBV18
TGTGCCAGCTCACTCCGGGACAGGGACCTACCGGGGCAGTACTTC
CASSLRDRDLPGQYF
>TRBD2|NA|TRBJ2-5|TRBV7-2
TGTGCCAGCAGCTTAGGGGTTGTGGGAGGGCAAGAGACCCAGTACTTC
CASSLGVVGGQETQYF
>NA|once|TRBJ2-7|TRBV5-1
TGCGCCAGCAGCGCGGGACAGCTCTCCTACGAGCAGTACTTC
CASSAGQLSYEQYF
>TRBD2|NA|TRBJ2-1|TRBV28
TGTGCCAGCAGTGGGACTAGCGGGAGACCCAATGAGCAGTTCTTC
CASSGTSGRPNEQFF
>TRBD1|once|TRBJ2-5|TRBV5-1
TGCGCCAGCAGCACCGGACAGGGGGAGACCCAGTACTTC
CASSTGQGETQYF
>NA|NA|TRBJ1-6|TRBV6-6
TGTGCCAGCAGCCCCCTAGGGGCCCTCCACTTT
CASSPLGALHF
>NA|NA|TRBJ2-5|TRBV24-1
TGTGCCACCAGTGACCCTGGGGGGAAAGAGACCCAGTACTTC
CATSDPGGKETQYF
>TRBD2|NA|TRBJ2-7|TRBV5-1
TGCGCCAGCAGCTTGGGGGGACTAGCGGGAGGAGTCGAGCAGTACTTC
CASSLGGLAGGVEQYF
>NA|NA|TRBJ1-2|TRBV6-5
TGTGCCAGCAGTTACCGGGACTCCGGTGGCTACACCTTC
CASSYRDSGGYTF
>NA|once|TRBJ1-2|TRBV19
TGTGCCAGTAGTGGGGTGACAGCGATCTATGGCTACACCTTC
CASSGVTAIYGYTF
>TRBD1|NA|TRBJ2-3|TRBV2
TGTGCCAGCGAGGGGGTAGGGGGCTTCCGGGTTACGCAGTATTTT
CASEGVGGFRVTQYF
>NA|NA|TRBJ2-7|TRBV2
TGTGCCAGCAGTGGAAGCGGGCCCTCCTACGAGCAGTACTTC
CASSGSGPSYEQYF
>TRBD1|NA|TRBJ2-1|TRBV18
TGTGCCAGCTCACCACCGAGGGACAGGGTTTACAATGAGCAGTTCTTC
CASSPPRDRVYNEQFF
>NA|NA|TRBJ1-2|TRBV13
TGTGCCAGCAGCCCGAACGAAGGGGTTGGCTACACCTTC
CASSPNEGVGYTF
>TRBD1|once|TRBJ1-4|TRBV15
TGTGCCACCAGCATCCGACAGGGTGGAAATGAAAAACTGTTTTTT
CATSIRQGGNEKLFF
>TRBD1|NA|TRBJ1-5|TRBV6-5
TGTGCCAGCAGTCCCGGGACAGTTAGCAATCAGCCCCAGCATTTT
CASSPGTVSNQPQHF
>TRBD1|NA|TRBJ1-1|TRBV24-1
TGTGCCACCAGCCAAGACAGGGGATCAGCTTTCTTT
CATSQDRGSAFF
>NA|NA|TRBJ1-5|TRBV28
TGTGCCAGCAGTTTACGGGGTAAGCCCGACAATCAGCCCCAGCATTTT
CASSLRGKPDNQPQHF
>TRBD2|NA|TRBJ2-5|TRBV2
TGTGCCAGCAGCCCTAGGGCGGGGGGGCGAGAGACCCAGTACTTC
CASSPRAGGRETQYF
>NA|NA|TRBJ2-5|TRBV2
TGTGCCAGCAATGCCAGGGTAGCGGCAGAGACCCAGTACTTC
CASNARVAAETQYF